Listed below are T cell receptor beta chains from one sample, sequenced in a study of blood T cell repertoires in COVID-19. Assay used: immunoSEQ multiplex PCR; TCRdb lists only in-frame clones, some missing. The profile shows approximately 300,000 clones, around 82% of them singletons. Sequencing was done on a sample of peripheral blood. Every receptor here comes from a woman in her forties or fifties with acute or convalescent COVID-19. Each CDR3 is given with its conserved first and last residue. The D gene is left open where the match is weak. Clone size appears in some rows only: once, few, many, or a class for an expanded clone.

size	D	J	V	DNA	CDR3
-	-	TRBJ2-3	TRBV19	TGTGCCAGTAGTTCGACGACGGGGGTAGGCGCAGATACGCAGTATTTT	CASSSTTGVGADTQYF
-	-	TRBJ2-6	TRBV11-1	TGTGCCAGCACCTCAGGGCAGGCTGGGGCCAACGTCCTGACTTTC	CASTSGQAGANVLTF
-	-	TRBJ2-3	TRBV18	TGTGCCAGCTCACCACGGGGCAGTCTCACAGATACGCAGTATTTT	CASSPRGSLTDTQYF
-	TRBD1	TRBJ2-7	TRBV5-1	TGCGCCAGCAGCTGGGGCTGGACAGGTCTATCCTACGAGCAGTACTTC	CASSWGWTGLSYEQYF
-	-	TRBJ1-1	TRBV30	TGTGCCTGGAGTGTTCCCCCAACAGGGCCGAACACTGAAGCTTTCTTT	CAWSVPPTGPNTEAFF
-	-	TRBJ1-2	TRBV7-9	TGTGCCAGCAGCCAGACTAACTATGGCTACACCTTC	CASSQTNYGYTF
-	-	TRBJ2-3	TRBV2	TGTGCCAGCAGTGAGCCGATAGCGGAACTCACAGATACGCAGTATTTT	CASSEPIAELTDTQYF
-	-	TRBJ1-1	TRBV15	TGTGCCACCAGCAGAGATAGGGGTATGAACACTGAAGCTTTCTTT	CATSRDRGMNTEAFF
-	TRBD1	TRBJ2-1	TRBV19	TGTGCCAGTAATGATAGGGGGCGACGAGAGGAGCAGTTCTTC	CASNDRGRREEQFF
few	-	TRBJ1-5	TRBV19	TGTGCCTCAGGAAGGACGGGAATCCAGCCCCAGCATTTT	CASGRTGIQPQHF
-	TRBD2	TRBJ2-2	TRBV6-2/TRBV6-3	TGTGCCAGCAGCCGGACTAGCAGGGGCACCGGGGAGCTGTTTTTT	CASSRTSRGTGELFF
-	-	TRBJ2-3	TRBV12-3/TRBV12-4	TGTGCCAGCAGGCTAGGGGGAGATACGCAGTATTTT	CASRLGGDTQYF
-	-	TRBJ2-5	TRBV6-2/TRBV6-3	TGTGCCAGCAGTGCCCGTAGGTCCGGGAGTGAGACCCAGTACTTC	CASSARRSGSETQYF
-	-	TRBJ2-2	TRBV19	TGTGCCAGTAGAGCTGCAGGTTCCTCTGGGGAGCTGTTTTTT	CASRAAGSSGELFF
-	TRBD2	TRBJ2-1	TRBV6-5	TGTGCCAGCATGCCGGGACTAGCGACAACTGAGCAGTTCTTC	CASMPGLATTEQFF
-	-	TRBJ2-7	TRBV4-3	TGCGCCAGCAGCCAAGACCGGTTGAACGAGCAGTACTTC	CASSQDRLNEQYF
few	-	TRBJ1-5	TRBV5-4	TGTGCCAGCAGCTTGGAGAAGAGTCAGCCCCAGCATTTT	CASSLEKSQPQHF
few	TRBD1	TRBJ1-6	TRBV7-2	TGTGCCAGCAGCGTCATTGGGACAGGGTATTCACCCCTCCACTTT	CASSVIGTGYSPLHF
-	-	TRBJ1-5	TRBV21-1	TGTGCCAGCATACCTTTGGGGTGGGAGACTCAGCCCCAGCATTTT	CASIPLGWETQPQHF
-	TRBD1	TRBJ1-2	TRBV11-2	TGTGCCAGCAGCTCGTCGACAGGGAACTATGGCTACACCTTC	CASSSSTGNYGYTF
-	TRBD1	TRBJ1-5	TRBV19	TGTGCCAGTAGTCCGGAGCGACAGGGCTTGGGGCAGCCCCAGCATTTT	CASSPERQGLGQPQHF
-	TRBD1	TRBJ2-5	TRBV2	TGTGCCAGCAGAGAGGACAGGGCTCAAGAGACCCAGTACTTC	CASREDRAQETQYF
once	-	TRBJ2-4	TRBV21-1	TGTGCCAGCAGCGAACTTAGACAGGGTCGGAGGGCCAAAAACATTCAGTACTTC	CASSELRQGRRAKNIQYF
-	-	TRBJ1-1	TRBV2	TGTGCCAGCAGTCGGCTCGACTACACTGAAGCTTTCTTT	CASSRLDYTEAFF
-	-	TRBJ1-4	TRBV30	TGTGCCTGGAGTACTAACCAAAATGAAAAACTGTTTTTT	CAWSTNQNEKLFF
-	-	TRBJ2-2	TRBV7-2	TGTGCCAGCAGCTTAGACAGGGTTACCGGGGAGCTGTTTTTT	CASSLDRVTGELFF
-	TRBD2	TRBJ2-3	TRBV2	TGTGCCAGCAGGAGGACTAGCGGGGGGGACACAGATACGCAGTATTTT	CASRRTSGGDTDTQYF
few	-	TRBJ2-5	TRBV7-9	TGTGCCAGCAGCCCCGGTCCGAACAGGCTGAACCAAGAGACCCAGTACTTC	CASSPGPNRLNQETQYF
-	TRBD1	TRBJ1-1	TRBV27	TGTGCCAGCAGCTCCGGACAGGGGGGGTTCGTGAACACTGAAGCTTTCTTT	CASSSGQGGFVNTEAFF
-	-	TRBJ2-7	TRBV5-4	TGTGCCAGCAGCTTGGCTGGGGGCGCGGGCGAGCAGTACTTC	CASSLAGGAGEQYF
-	TRBD2	TRBJ2-3	TRBV7-2	TGTGCCAGCAGGGACTACATACTAGCGGGGGGAAGCACAGATACGCAGTATTTT	CASRDYILAGGSTDTQYF
once	TRBD1	TRBJ1-2	TRBV25-1	TGTGCCAGCAGTTCAGGGGGCGCGGACTATGGCTACACCTTC	CASSSGGADYGYTF
-	-	TRBJ2-1	TRBV19	TGTGCCACCATGGCCAACAGGGAGGGTCGGAATGAGCAGTTCTTC	CATMANREGRNEQFF
-	-	TRBJ2-7	TRBV5-4	TGTGCCAGCAGCTTGTACGCTGCGACGGGCGAGCAGTACTTC	CASSLYAATGEQYF
-	TRBD2	TRBJ2-5	TRBV6-2/TRBV6-3	TGTGCCAGCAGTTCCCTCAGCGGGAGTCTAGCGGAGACCCAGTACTTC	CASSSLSGSLAETQYF
-	-	TRBJ2-5	TRBV2	TGTGCCAGCAGCCCCGGAGAGACCCAGTACTTC	CASSPGETQYF
-	-	TRBJ1-5	TRBV6-1	TGTGCCAGCAGTGAATTTCAGCGGCACCAGCATTTT	CASSEFQRHQHF
-	-	TRBJ1-6	TRBV6-5	TGTGCCAGTGTCCACTACCCCAATTCACCCCTCCACTTT	CASVHYPNSPLHF
-	TRBD2	TRBJ2-1	TRBV3-1/TRBV3-2	TGTGCCAGCAGCCCATTACCTAGCGGGGGTAGGTACAATGAGCAGTTCTTC	CASSPLPSGGRYNEQFF
few	-	TRBJ2-7	TRBV2	TGCTCAACGGGGGACTACGAGCAGTACTTC	CSTGDYEQYF
-	TRBD1	TRBJ1-1	TRBV19	TGTGCCAGTACTCCGGACAGGCGGGCTGAAGCTTTCTTT	CASTPDRRAEAFF
-	-	TRBJ1-4	TRBV19	TGTGCCAGTAGTCTCAGACTTGAAAAACTGTTTTTT	CASSLRLEKLFF